Each of the 15 T cell receptor beta chains below was sequenced from the same sample in a study of cytomegalovirus exposure and HLA in healthy donors. The primer mix had 60 Vbeta and 13 Jbeta primers. Profiling relied on immunoSEQ multiplex PCR, and the TCRdb table lists in-frame clones only, not all of them. The sample gives 150,000 to 250,000 clones, 65% to 90% of which show up once; approximately 2.2% is in the top ten. Sequencing was done on a sample of PBMCs. The receptors here all came from a woman between 50 and 59 years old in good health and CMV-seronegative.

The V and J genes are TRBV19 and TRBJ2-2; TRBD1 might be the D (5 bases). Germline V CDR1 and CDR2: LNHDA, SQIVND (reference sequence). The CDR3 length is 17 residues. The V end lost 1 base, the J end lost 0 bases, and 12 bases lay between the germline ends. CDR3 in DNA: TGTGCCAGTAGTATAGCACAGGTTCTATCGAACACCGGGGAGCTGTTTTTT. It specifies CASSIAQVLSNTGELFF.

Concerning this clone: Other DNA sequences in this sample translate to the same CDR3. This chain joins TRBV18 and TRBJ1-1; tentative D call: TRBD1 (5 bases). V gave up 3 bases and J gave up 5 bases, with 10 bases separating them. CDR1 is KGHSH and CDR2 is LQKENI in the germline V gene. There are 13 residues in the CDR3. CDR3 region: CASSPGGRTEAFF. CDR3 nucleotide sequence: TGTGCCAGCTCACCGGGGGGGAGGACTGAAGCTTTCTTT.

The V gene is TRBV11-2, the J gene TRBJ2-1; 8 bases map to TRBD2. In germline, CDR1 is SGHAT, CDR2 FQNNGV. Germline trimming cut 5 bases from V and 1 base from J; bases unmatched to any gene: 13. The CDR3 contains 18 residues. The CDR3 DNA is TGTGCCAGCAGCCCCATATCCTTACTAGCGGTTTCCTACAATGAGCAGTTCTTC. Amino acids: CASSPISLLAVSYNEQFF. Filled out from reference TRBV11-2 and TRBJ2-1, the complete variable domain reads EAGVAQSPRYKIIEKRQSVAFWCNPISGHATLYWYQQILGQGPKLLIQFQNNGVVDDSQLPKDRFSAERLKGVDSTLKIQPAKLEDSAVYLCASSPISLLAVSYNEQFFGPGTRLTVL.

The CDR3 DNA reads TGTGCCAGCAGCTTAGGCGGGAGTCTCCCCTACAATGAGCAGTTCTTC. This sequence encodes CASSLGGSLPYNEQFF. V and J are TRBV7-2 and TRBJ2-1; 7 nucleotides match TRBD2. The germline V gene encodes CDR1 SGHTA and CDR2 FQGNSA. The V segment lost 1 base and the J segment 2 bases; nucleotides outside the gene matches: 5. This CDR3 spans 16 amino acids.

This rearrangement joins TRBV6-1 to TRBJ1-1; D gene unclear. Germline values: CDR1 MNHNS, CDR2 SASEGT. V was shortened by 6 bases and J by 4 bases, with 9 bases between the two germline ends. The CDR3 is 12 amino acids. The CDR3 reads CASRPGVTEAFF. In DNA, the CDR3 is TGTGCCAGCAGGCCGGGAGTCACTGAAGCTTTCTTT.

This clone was detected only once. The gene calls are TRBV28 and TRBJ2-3; D is perhaps TRBD2 (6 bases). The CDR3 has 14 residues. Germline V gene lookup returns CDR1 MDHEN and CDR2 SYDVKM. Trimming removed 8 bases from V and 8 bases from J, with 20 bases in between. The CDR3 DNA reads TGTGCCAGCGGGGGGAGGACGGTTTCGGGTACGCAGTATTTT. Translating gives CASGGRTVSGTQYF.

The chain joins TRBV29-1 to TRBJ2-1; 8 nucleotides agree with TRBD2. J lost 7 bases, V lost 6 bases, and 8 bases had no gene match. The CDR3 totals 13 residues. Germline-derived CDR1 and CDR2 are SQVTM and ANQGSEA. This CDR3 is CSVLGLGQNEQFF. CDR3 bases: TGCAGCGTCCTGGGACTAGGGCAAAATGAGCAGTTCTTC.

The V and J genes are TRBV2 and TRBJ1-1; 7 bases line up with TRBD1. The CDR3 loop spans 14 amino acids. V was clipped by 6 bases and J by 3 bases; unmatched bases: 7. Germline-derived CDR1 and CDR2 are SNHLY and FYNNEI. The CDR3 loop reads CASRRFGTDTEAFF. CDR3 nucleotides: TGTGCCAGCAGACGATTTGGGACAGACACTGAAGCTTTCTTT.

This chain links TRBV14 with TRBJ1-1, with D possibly TRBD1 on 6 matching bases. The CDR3 spans 13 residues. Trimming shortened V by 3 bases and J by 6 bases, and 11 bases separated the two germline ends. CDR1 is SGHDN and CDR2 is FVKESK in the germline V gene. CDR3 sequence: CASSQQGIAEAFF. In DNA form, the CDR3 reads TGTGCCAGCAGCCAGCAGGGGATAGCTGAAGCTTTCTTT.

This clone has just one count. The chain employs TRBV18 and TRBJ2-6, with D possibly matching TRBD1 (5 bases). The CDR3 sequence is 16 residues long. The V and J ends lost 6 bases and 4 bases respectively, with 16 bases between them. Germline assignment: CDR1 KGHSH and CDR2 LQKENI. Here the CDR3 reads CASSSTRGTGANVLTF. CDR3 in DNA: TGTGCCAGCTCCTCAACAAGGGGTACGGGGGCCAACGTCCTGACTTTC. Using reference TRBV18 and TRBJ2-6 for the parts outside the CDR3, the full variable domain is NAGVMQNPRHLVRRRGQEARLRCSPMKGHSHVYWYRQLPEEGLKFMVYLQKENIIDESGMPKERFSAEFPKEGPSILRIQQVVRGDSAAYFCASSSTRGTGANVLTFGAGSRLTVL.

V usage is TRBV10-1 and J usage is TRBJ1-5; TRBD1 aligns across 7 bases. V lost 4 bases and J lost 2; bases outside the gene matches: 14. This CDR3 is built from 18 residues. Germline CDR1 and CDR2: WNHNN and SYGVQD (reference sequence). The CDR3 protein is CASSAGDSTNFGNQPQHF. CDR3 DNA sequence: TGCGCCAGCAGTGCCGGGGACAGCACCAACTTCGGCAATCAGCCCCAGCATTTT.

This chain links TRBV28 with TRBJ1-1, with D unresolved. Germline V gene lookup returns CDR1 MDHEN and CDR2 SYDVKM. This CDR3 is built from 12 residues. V lost 7 bases and J lost 3, with 9 bases in between. The CDR3 DNA sequence: TGTGCCAGCACCGGAGGTCACACTGAAGCTTTCTTT. It yields the protein CASTGGHTEAFF.

The V gene is TRBV5-8, the J gene TRBJ2-7; D remains unclear. V dropped 0 bases and J dropped 3 bases, with 7 bases sitting between them. Germline loops: CDR1 SGHTS, CDR2 YDEGEE. This CDR3 has 13 residues. The CDR3 here is CASSLGPGYEQYF. DNA for the CDR3: TGTGCCAGCAGCTTGGGCCCGGGCTACGAGCAGTACTTC. Variable domain in full (rest from reference TRBV5-8 and TRBJ2-7): EAGVTQSPTHLIKTRGQQATLRCSPISGHTSVYWYQQALGLGLQFLLWYDEGEERNRGNFPPRFSGRQFPNYSSELNVNALELEDSALYLCASSLGPGYEQYFGPGTRLTVT.

This clone was recorded a few times. This chain uses TRBV28 with TRBJ2-1, with 7 nucleotides matching TRBD2. The length of the CDR3 is 14 residues. Germline CDR1 and CDR2: MDHEN and SYDVKM. Trimming took 7 bases from V and 3 from J; bases not matched to a gene: 6. The CDR3 DNA is TGTGCCAGCAACCCGGGAGGAGTCTACAATGAGCAGTTCTTC. Its translation is CASNPGGVYNEQFF.

The chain is built from TRBV7-9 and TRBJ2-5, with D unclear. The J call could be wrong; TRBJ2-7 is a better fit for the DNA end. The CDR3 extends over 12 amino acids. The germline V gene encodes CDR1 SEHNR and CDR2 FQNEAQ (reference sequence). CDR3 in amino acids: CASSPGRYEQYF. The CDR3 nucleotides read TGTGCCAGCAGCCCTGGGCGCTACGAGCAGTACTTC.